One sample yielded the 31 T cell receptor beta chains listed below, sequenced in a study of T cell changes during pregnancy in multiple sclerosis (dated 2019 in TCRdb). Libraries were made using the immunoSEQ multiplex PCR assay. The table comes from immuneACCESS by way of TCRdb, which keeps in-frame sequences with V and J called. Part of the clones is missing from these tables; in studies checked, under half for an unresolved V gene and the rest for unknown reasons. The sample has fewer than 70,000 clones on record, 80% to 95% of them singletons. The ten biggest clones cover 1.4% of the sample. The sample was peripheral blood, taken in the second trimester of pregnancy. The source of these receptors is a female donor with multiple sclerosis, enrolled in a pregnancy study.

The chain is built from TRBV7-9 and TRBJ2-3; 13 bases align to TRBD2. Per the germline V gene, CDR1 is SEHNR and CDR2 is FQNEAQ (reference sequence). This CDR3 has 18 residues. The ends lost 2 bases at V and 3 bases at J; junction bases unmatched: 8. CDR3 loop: CASSLITSGRARTDTQYF. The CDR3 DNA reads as TGTGCCAGCAGCTTAATTACTAGCGGGAGGGCAAGAACAGATACGCAGTATTTT.

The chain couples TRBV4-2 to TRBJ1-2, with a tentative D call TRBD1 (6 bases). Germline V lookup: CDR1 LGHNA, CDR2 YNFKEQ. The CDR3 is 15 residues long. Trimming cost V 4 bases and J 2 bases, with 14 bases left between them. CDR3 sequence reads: CASSPQGGTNYGYTF. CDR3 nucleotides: TGTGCCAGCAGCCCTCAAGGGGGTACAAACTATGGCTACACCTTC.

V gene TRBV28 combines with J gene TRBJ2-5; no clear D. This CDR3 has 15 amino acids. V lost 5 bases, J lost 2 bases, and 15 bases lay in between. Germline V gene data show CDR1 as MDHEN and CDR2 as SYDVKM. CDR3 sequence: CASSPARGTQETQYF. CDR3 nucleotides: TGTGCCAGCAGTCCGGCGCGCGGCACACAAGAGACCCAGTACTTC.

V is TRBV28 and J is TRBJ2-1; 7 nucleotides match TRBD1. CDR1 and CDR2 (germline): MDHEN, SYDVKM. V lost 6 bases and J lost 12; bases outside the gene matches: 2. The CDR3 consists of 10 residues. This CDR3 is CASSRQGQFF. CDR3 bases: TGTGCCAGCAGCCGACAGGGGCAGTTCTTC.

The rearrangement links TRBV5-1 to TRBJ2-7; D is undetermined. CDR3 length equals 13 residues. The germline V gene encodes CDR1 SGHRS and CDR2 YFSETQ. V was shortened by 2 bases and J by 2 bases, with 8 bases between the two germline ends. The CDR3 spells CASSLETTYEQYF. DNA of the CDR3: TGCGCCAGCAGCTTAGAGACAACCTACGAGCAGTACTTC.

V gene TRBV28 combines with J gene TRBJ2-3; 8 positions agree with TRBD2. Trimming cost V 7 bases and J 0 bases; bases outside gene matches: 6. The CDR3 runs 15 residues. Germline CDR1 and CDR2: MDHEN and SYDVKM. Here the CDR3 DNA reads TGTGCCAGCAACAGACTAGCGACTAGCACAGATACGCAGTATTTT. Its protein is CASNRLATSTDTQYF.

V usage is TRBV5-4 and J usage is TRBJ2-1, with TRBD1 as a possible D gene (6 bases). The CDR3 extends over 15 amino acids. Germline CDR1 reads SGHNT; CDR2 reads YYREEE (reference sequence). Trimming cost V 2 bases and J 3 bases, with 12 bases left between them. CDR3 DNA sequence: TGTGCCAGCAGCTTACAGGGAAACCGCTACAATGAGCAGTTCTTC. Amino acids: CASSLQGNRYNEQFF.

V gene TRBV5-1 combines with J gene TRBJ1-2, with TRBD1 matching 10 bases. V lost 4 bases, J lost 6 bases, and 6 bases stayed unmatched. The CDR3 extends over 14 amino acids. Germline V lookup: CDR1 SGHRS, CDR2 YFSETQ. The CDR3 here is CASSLDRGLDGYTF. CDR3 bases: TGCGCCAGCAGCCTCGACAGGGGGCTCGATGGCTACACCTTC.

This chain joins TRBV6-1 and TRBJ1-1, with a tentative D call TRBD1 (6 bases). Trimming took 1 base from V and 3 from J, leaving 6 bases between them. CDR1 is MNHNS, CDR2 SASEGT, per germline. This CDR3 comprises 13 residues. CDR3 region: CASSEGGHTEAFF. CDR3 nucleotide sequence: TGTGCCAGCAGTGAAGGGGGGCACACTGAAGCTTTCTTT.

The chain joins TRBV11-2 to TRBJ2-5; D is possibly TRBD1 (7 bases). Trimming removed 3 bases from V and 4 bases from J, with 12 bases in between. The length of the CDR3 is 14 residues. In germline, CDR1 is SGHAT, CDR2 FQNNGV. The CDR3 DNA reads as TGTGCCAGCAGCTTTCAGGGGGGAGGAGAGACCCAGTACTTC. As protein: CASSFQGGGETQYF.

The CDR3, as DNA: TGTGCCAGCAGTGGACAGGGGAATGAAAAACTGTTTTTT. This encodes CASSGQGNEKLFF. V is TRBV6-6 and J is TRBJ1-4; 9 nucleotides align to TRBD1. This CDR3 has 13 amino acids. CDR1 and CDR2 (germline): MNHNY, SVGAGI (reference sequence). V was pared by 5 bases and J by 5 bases, with 0 bases of the junction left unmatched.

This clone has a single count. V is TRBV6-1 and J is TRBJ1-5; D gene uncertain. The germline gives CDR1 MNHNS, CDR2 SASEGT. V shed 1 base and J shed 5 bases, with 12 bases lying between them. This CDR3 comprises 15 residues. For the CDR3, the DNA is TGTGCCAGCAGTGAAGGGAGAACACCCTATCAGCCCCAGCATTTT. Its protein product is CASSEGRTPYQPQHF.

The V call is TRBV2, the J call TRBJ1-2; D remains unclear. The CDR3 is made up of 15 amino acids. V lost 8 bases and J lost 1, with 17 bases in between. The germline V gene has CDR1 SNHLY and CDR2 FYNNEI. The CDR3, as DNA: TGTGCCAGCGGACCCTCCTCGGAGGGTAACTATGGCTACACCTTC. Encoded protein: CASGPSSEGNYGYTF.

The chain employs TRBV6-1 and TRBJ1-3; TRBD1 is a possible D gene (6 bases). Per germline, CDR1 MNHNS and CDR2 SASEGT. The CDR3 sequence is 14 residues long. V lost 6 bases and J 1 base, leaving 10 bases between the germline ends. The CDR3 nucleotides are TGTGCCAGCAGCTTAGGGGGTTCTGGAAACACCATATATTTT. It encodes CASSLGGSGNTIYF.

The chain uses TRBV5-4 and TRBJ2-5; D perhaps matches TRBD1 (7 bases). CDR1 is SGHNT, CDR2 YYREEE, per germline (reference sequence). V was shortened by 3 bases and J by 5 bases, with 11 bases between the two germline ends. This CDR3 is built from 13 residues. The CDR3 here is CASSSQGRETQYF. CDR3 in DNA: TGTGCCAGCAGCTCACAGGGGAGGGAGACCCAGTACTTC.

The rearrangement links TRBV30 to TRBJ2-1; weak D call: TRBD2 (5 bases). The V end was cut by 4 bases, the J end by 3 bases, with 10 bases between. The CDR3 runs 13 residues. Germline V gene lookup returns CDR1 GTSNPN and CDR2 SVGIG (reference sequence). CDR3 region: CAWTPRVYNEQFF. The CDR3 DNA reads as TGTGCCTGGACCCCGCGGGTCTACAATGAGCAGTTCTTC.

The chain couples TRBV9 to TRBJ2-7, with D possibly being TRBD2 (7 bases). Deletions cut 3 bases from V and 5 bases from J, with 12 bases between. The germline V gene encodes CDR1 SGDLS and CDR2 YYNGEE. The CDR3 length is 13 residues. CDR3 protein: CASSGGGRHEQYF. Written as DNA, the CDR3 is TGTGCCAGCAGCGGGGGGGGCCGGCACGAGCAGTACTTC.

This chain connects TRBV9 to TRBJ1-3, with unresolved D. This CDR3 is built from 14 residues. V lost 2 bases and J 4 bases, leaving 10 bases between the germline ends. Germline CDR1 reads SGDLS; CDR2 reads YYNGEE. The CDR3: CASSVETGGNTIYF. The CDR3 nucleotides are TGTGCCAGCAGCGTTGAAACGGGGGGAAACACCATATATTTT. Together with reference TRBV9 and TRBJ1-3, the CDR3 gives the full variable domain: DSGVTQTPKHLITATGQRVTLRCSPRSGDLSVYWYQQSLDQGLQFLIQYYNGEERAKGNILERFSAQQFPDLHSELNLSSLELGDSALYFCASSVETGGNTIYFGEGSWLTVV.

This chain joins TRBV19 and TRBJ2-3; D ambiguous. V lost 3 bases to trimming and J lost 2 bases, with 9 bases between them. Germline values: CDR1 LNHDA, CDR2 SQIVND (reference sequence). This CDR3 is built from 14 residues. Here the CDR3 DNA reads TGTGCCAGTAGTATGGGTCAGGACACAGATACGCAGTATTTT. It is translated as CASSMGQDTDTQYF. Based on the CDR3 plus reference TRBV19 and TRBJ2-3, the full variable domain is DGGITQSPKYLFRKEGQNVTLSCEQNLNHDAMYWYRQDPGQGLRLIYYSQIVNDFQKGDIAEGYSVSREKKESFPLTVTSAQKNPTAFYLCASSMGQDTDTQYFGPGTRLTVL.

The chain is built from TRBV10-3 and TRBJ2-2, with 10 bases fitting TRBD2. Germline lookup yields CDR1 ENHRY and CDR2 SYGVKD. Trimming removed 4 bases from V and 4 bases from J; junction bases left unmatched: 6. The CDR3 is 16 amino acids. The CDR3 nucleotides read TGTGCCATCAGTGGAGCGGGAGGGCTCGGCACCGGGGAGCTGTTTTTT. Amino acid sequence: CAISGAGGLGTGELFF.

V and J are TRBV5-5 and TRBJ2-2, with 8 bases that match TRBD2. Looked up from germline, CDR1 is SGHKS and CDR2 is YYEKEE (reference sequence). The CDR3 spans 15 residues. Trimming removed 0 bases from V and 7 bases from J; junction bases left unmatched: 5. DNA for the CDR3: TGTGCCAGCAGCTTGGACGGGAGGGCCGACGGGGAGCTGTTTTTT. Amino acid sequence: CASSLDGRADGELFF.

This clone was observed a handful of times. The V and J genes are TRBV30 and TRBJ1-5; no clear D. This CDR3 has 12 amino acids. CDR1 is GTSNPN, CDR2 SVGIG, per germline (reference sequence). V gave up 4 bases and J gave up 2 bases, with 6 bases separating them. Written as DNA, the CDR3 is TGTGCCTGGATTTTAGGCAATCAGCCCCAGCATTTT. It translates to CAWILGNQPQHF.

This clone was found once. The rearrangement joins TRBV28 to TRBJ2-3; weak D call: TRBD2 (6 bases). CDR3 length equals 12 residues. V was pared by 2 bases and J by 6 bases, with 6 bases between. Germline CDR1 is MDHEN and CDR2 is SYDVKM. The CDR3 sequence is CASSLGGDTQYF. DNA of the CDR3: TGTGCCAGCAGTTTAGGAGGGGATACGCAGTATTTT.

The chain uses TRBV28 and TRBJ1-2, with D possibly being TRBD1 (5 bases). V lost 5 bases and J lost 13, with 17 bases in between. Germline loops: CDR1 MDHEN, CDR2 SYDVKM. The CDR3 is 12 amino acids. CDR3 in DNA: TGTGCCAGCAGTCCCTTGACAGCGCAGGCCACCTTC. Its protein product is CASSPLTAQATF.

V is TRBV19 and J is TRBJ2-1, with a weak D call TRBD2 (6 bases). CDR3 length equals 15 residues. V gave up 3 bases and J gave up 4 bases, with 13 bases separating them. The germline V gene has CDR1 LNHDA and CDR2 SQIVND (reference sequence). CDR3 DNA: TGTGCCAGTAGTATTACCCTAGCGCTTTACAATGAGCAGTTCTTC. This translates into CASSITLALYNEQFF.

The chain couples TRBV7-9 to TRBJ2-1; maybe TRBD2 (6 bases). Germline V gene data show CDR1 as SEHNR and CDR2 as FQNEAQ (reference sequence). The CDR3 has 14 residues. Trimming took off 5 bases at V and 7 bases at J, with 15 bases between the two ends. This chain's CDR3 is CASSIGGVGNEQFF. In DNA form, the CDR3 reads TGTGCCAGCAGCATAGGCGGGGTAGGGAATGAGCAGTTCTTC. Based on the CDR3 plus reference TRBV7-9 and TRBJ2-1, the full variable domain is DTGVSQNPRHKITKRGQNVTFRCDPISEHNRLYWYRQTLGQGPEFLTYFQNEAQLEKSRLLSDRFSAERPKGSFSTLEIQRTEQGDSAMYLCASSIGGVGNEQFFGPGTRLTVL.

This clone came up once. The CDR3 protein is CASSIIHSPITNEKLFF. CDR3 nucleotide sequence: TGTGCCAGTAGTATAATTCACAGCCCCATTACTAATGAAAAACTGTTTTTT. The V call is TRBV19, the J call TRBJ1-4; D is ambiguous. V lost 2 bases, J lost 2 bases, and 15 bases lay in between. This CDR3 comprises 17 residues. Germline lookup yields CDR1 LNHDA and CDR2 SQIVND (reference sequence).

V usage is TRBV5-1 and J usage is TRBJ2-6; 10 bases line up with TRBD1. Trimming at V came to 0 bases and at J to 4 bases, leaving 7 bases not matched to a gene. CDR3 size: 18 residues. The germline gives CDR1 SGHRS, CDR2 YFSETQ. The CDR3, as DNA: TGCGCCAGCAGCTTGGCCGGGACAGGGGTATTCGGGGCCAACGTCCTGACTTTC. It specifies CASSLAGTGVFGANVLTF. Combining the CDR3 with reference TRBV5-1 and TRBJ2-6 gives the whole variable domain KAGVTQTPRYLIKTRGQQVTLSCSPISGHRSVSWYQQTPGQGLQFLFEYFSETQRNKGNFPGRFSGRQFSNSRSEMNVSTLELGDSALYLCASSLAGTGVFGANVLTFGAGSRLTVL.

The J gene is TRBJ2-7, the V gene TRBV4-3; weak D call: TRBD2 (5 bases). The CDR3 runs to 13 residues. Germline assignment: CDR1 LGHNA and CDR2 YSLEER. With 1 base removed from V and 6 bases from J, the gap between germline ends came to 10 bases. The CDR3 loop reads CASSQGMGSEQYF. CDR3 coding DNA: TGCGCCAGCAGCCAAGGGATGGGGAGCGAGCAGTACTTC.

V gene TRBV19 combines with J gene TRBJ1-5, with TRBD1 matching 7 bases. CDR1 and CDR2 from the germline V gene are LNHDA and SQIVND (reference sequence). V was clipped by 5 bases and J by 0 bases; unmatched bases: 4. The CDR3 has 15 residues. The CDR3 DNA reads TGTGCCAGTAGTTTCGGGACAGATAGCAATCAGCCCCAGCATTTT. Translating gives CASSFGTDSNQPQHF.

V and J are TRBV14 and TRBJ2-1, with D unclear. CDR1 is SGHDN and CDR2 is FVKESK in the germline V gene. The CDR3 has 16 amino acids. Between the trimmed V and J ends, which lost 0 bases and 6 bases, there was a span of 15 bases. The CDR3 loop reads CASSQETGHLLNEQFF. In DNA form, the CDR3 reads TGTGCCAGCAGCCAAGAAACTGGGCATTTACTCAATGAGCAGTTCTTC.